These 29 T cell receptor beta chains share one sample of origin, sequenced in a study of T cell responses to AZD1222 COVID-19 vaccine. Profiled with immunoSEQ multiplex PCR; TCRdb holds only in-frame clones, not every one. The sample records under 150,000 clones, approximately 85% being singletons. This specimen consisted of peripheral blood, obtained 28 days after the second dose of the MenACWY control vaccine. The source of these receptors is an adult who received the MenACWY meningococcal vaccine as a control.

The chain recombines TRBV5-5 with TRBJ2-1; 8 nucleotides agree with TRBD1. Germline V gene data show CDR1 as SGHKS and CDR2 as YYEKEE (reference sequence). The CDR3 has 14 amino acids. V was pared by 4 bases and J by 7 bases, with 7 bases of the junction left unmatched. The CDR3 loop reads CASSLDRVRNEQFF. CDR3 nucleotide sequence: TGTGCCAGCAGCCTGGACAGGGTTCGGAATGAGCAGTTCTTC.

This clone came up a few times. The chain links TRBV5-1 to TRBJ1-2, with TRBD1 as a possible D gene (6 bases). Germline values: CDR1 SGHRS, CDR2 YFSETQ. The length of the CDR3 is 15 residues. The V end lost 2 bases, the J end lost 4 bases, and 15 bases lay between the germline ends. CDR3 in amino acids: CASSLSGGRGYGYTF. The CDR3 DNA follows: TGCGCCAGCAGCTTATCGGGGGGGCGAGGCTATGGCTACACCTTC.

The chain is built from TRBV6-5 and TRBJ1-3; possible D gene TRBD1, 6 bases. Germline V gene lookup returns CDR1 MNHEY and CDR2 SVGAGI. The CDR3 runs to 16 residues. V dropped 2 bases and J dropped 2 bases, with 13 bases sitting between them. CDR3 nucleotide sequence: TGTGCCAGCAGTTACCCTCAGGGGACTGCTGGAAACACCATATATTTT. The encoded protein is CASSYPQGTAGNTIYF.

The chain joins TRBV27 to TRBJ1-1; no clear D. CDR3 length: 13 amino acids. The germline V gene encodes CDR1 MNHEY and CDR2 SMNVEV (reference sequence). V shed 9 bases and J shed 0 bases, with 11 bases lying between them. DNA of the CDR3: TGTGCCAGTAGAAGAATACTGAACACTGAAGCTTTCTTT. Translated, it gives CASRRILNTEAFF.

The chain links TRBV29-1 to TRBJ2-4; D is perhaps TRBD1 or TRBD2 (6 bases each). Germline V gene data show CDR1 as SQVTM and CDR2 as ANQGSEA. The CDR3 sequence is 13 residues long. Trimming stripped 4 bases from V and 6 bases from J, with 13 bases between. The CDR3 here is CSVVRGAGNIQYF. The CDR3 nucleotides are TGCAGCGTTGTAAGGGGGGCTGGAAACATTCAGTACTTC.

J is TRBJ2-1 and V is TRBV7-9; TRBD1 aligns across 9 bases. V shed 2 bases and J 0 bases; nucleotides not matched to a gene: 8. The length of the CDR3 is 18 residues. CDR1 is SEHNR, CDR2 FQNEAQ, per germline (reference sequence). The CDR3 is CASSLRGQGLSSYNEQFF. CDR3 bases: TGTGCCAGCAGCTTACGGGGACAGGGTCTTAGCTCCTACAATGAGCAGTTCTTC. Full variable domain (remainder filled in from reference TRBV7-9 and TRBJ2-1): DTGVSQNPRHKITKRGQNVTFRCDPISEHNRLYWYRQTLGQGPEFLTYFQNEAQLEKSRLLSDRFSAERPKGSFSTLEIQRTEQGDSAMYLCASSLRGQGLSSYNEQFFGPGTRLTVL.

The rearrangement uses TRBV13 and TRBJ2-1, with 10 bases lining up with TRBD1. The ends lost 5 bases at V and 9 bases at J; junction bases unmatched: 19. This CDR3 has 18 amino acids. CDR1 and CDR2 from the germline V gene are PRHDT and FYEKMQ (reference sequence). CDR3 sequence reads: CASSVQGPLGQGDGEQFF. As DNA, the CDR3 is TGTGCCAGCAGCGTTCAAGGGCCCCTCGGACAGGGGGATGGTGAGCAGTTCTTC.

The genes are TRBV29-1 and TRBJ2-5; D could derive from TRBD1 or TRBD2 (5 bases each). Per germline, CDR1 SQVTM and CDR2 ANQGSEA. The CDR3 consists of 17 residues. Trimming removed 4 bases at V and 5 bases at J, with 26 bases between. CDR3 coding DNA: TGCAGCGTTGCTCTCAGACTGGGGGTTGAGGGCGCCGAGACCCAGTACTTC. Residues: CSVALRLGVEGAETQYF.

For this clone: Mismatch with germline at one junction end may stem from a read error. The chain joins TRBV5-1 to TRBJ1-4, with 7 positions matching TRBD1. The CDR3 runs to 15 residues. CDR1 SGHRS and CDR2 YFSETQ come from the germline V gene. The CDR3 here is CASSASGTAKEKLFF. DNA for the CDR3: TGCGCCAGCAGCGCCTCCGGGACAGCTAAGGAAAAACTGTTTTTT.

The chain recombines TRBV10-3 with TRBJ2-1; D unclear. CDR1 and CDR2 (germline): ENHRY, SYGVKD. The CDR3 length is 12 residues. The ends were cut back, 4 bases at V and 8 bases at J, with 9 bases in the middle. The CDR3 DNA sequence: TGTGCCATCAGTGGCGTCGCGGATGAGCAGTTCTTC. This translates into CAISGVADEQFF.

The CDR3 loop is CASSPERGRYEQYV. The CDR3 coding sequence is TGTGCCAGCTCACCAGAGAGGGGGCGGTACGAGCAGTACGTC. V usage is TRBV18 and J usage is TRBJ2-7; TRBD1 aligns across 7 bases. J was trimmed by 4 bases and V by 2 bases; bases with no gene match: 5. Germline V gives CDR1 KGHSH, CDR2 LQKENI. The CDR3 consists of 14 residues.

CDR3 sequence reads: CASRWTGEQETQYF. The CDR3 DNA sequence: TGTGCCAGCAGATGGACAGGGGAGCAAGAGACCCAGTACTTC. The chain carries TRBV6-5 and TRBJ2-5, with 9 positions matching TRBD1. The germline gives CDR1 MNHEY, CDR2 SVGAGI. V trimming: 6 bases; J trimming: 2 bases; junction bases outside the gene matches: 4. The CDR3 length is 14 residues.

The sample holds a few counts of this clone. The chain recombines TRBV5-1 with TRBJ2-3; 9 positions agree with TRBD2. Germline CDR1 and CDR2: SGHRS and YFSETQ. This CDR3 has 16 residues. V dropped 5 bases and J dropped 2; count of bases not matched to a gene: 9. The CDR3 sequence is CASRKRLADLTDTQYF. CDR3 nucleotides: TGCGCCAGCAGAAAACGACTAGCGGACCTCACAGATACGCAGTATTTT.

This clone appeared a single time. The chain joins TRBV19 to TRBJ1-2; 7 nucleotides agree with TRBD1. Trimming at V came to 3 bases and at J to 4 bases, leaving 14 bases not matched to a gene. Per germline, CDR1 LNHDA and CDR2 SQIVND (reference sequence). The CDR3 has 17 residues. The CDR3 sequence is CASSIWPGQRRAYGYTF. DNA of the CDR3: TGTGCCAGTAGTATTTGGCCGGGACAGAGGAGGGCCTATGGCTACACCTTC. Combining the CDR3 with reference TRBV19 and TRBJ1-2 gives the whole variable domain DGGITQSPKYLFRKEGQNVTLSCEQNLNHDAMYWYRQDPGQGLRLIYYSQIVNDFQKGDIAEGYSVSREKKESFPLTVTSAQKNPTAFYLCASSIWPGQRRAYGYTFGSGTRLTVV.

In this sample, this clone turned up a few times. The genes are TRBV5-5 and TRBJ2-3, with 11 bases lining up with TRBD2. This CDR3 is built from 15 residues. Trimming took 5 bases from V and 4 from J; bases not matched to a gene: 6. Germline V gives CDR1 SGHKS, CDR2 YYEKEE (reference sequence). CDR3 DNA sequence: TGTGCCAGCAGTTCGACTAGCGGGATACCAGATACGCAGTATTTT. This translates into CASSSTSGIPDTQYF.

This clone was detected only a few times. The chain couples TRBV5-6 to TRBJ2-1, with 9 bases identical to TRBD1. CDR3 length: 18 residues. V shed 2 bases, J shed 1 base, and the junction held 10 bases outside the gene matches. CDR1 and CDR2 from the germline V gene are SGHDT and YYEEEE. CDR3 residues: CASSFTGGRRSSYNEQFF. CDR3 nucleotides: TGTGCCAGCAGCTTTACAGGGGGCCGGCGGAGTTCCTACAATGAGCAGTTCTTC.

CDR3 sequence: CASSGSSYNEQFF. CDR3 coding DNA: TGTGCCAGTAGCGGGAGCTCATACAATGAGCAGTTCTTC. The chain is built from TRBV11-3 and TRBJ2-1; 9 nucleotides align to TRBD2. The CDR3 spans 13 residues. Trimming removed 9 bases from V and 4 bases from J; junction bases left unmatched: 4. Germline V CDR1 and CDR2: SGHNT, YENEEA.

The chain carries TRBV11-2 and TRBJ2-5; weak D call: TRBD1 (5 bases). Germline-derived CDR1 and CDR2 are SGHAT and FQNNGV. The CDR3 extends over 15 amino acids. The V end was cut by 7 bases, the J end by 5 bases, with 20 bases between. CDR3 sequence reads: CASTYTLGVGETQYF. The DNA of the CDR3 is TGTGCCAGCACATACACTTTAGGGGTGGGGGAGACCCAGTACTTC.

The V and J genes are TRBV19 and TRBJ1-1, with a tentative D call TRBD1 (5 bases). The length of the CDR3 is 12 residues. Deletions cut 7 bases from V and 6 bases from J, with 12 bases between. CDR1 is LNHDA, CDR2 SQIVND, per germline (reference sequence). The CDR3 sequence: CASKTVRAEAFF. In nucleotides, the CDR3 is TGTGCCAGTAAAACGGTCAGGGCTGAAGCTTTCTTT.

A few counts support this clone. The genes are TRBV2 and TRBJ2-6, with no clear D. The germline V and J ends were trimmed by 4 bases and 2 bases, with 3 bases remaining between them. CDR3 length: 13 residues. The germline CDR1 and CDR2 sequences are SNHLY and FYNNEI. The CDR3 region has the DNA TGTGCCAGCAGTGCTGCTGGGGCCAACGTCCTGACTTTC. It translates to CASSAAGANVLTF.

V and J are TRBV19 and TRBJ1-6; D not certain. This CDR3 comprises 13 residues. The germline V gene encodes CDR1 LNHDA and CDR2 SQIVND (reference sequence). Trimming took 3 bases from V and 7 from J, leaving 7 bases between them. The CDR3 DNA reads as TGTGCCAGTAGTATTCGACGGAATTCACCCCTCCACTTT. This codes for CASSIRRNSPLHF.

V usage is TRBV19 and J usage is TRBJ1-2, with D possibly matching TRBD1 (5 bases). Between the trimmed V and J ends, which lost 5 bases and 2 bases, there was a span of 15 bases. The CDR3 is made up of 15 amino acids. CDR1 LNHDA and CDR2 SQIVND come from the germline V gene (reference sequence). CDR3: CASSFRQNINYGYTF. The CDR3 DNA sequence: TGTGCCAGTAGTTTCCGACAGAATATCAACTATGGCTACACCTTC.

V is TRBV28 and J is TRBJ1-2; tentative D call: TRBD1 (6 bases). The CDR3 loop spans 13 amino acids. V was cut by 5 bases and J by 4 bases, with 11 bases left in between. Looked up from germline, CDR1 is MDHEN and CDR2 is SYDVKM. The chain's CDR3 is CASSRTEIYGYTF. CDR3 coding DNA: TGTGCCAGCAGTCGGACAGAAATCTATGGCTACACCTTC.

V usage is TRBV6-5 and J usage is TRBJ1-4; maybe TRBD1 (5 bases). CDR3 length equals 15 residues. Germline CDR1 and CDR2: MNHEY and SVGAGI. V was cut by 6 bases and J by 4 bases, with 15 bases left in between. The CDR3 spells CASSGGIRLNEKLFF. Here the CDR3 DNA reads TGTGCCAGCAGCGGGGGAATACGGCTTAATGAAAAACTGTTTTTT.

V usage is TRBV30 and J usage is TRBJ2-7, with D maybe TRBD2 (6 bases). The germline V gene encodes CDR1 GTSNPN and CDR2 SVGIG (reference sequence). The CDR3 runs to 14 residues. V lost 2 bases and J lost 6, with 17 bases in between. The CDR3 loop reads CAWSQGLPGLEQYF. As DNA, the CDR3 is TGTGCCTGGAGTCAGGGACTCCCGGGCCTCGAGCAGTACTTC. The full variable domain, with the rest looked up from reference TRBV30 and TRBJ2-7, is SQTIHQWPATLVQPVGSPLSLECTVEGTSNPNLYWYRQAAGRGLQLLFYSVGIGQISSEVPQNLSASRPQDRQFILSSKKLLLSDSGFYLCAWSQGLPGLEQYFGPGTRLTVT.

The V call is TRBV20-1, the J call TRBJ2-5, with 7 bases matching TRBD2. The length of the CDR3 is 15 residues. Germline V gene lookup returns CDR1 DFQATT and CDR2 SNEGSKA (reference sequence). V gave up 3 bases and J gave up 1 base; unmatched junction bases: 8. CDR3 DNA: TGCAGTGCTAGTCCACCTAGCGGTAGCCAAGAGACCCAGTACTTC. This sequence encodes CSASPPSGSQETQYF.

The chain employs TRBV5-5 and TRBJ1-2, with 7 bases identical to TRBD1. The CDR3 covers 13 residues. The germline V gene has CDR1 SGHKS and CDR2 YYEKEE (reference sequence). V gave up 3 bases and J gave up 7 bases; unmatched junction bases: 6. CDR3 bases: TGTGCCAGCAGCTACAGGGGCGGTTTTGGCTACACCTTC. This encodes CASSYRGGFGYTF.

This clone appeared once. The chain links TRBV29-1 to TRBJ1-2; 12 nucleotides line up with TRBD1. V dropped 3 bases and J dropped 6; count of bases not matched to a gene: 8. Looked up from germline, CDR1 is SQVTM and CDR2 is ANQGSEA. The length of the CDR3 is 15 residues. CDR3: CSVERMGQGADGYTF. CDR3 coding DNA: TGCAGCGTTGAGCGGATGGGACAGGGGGCGGATGGCTACACCTTC. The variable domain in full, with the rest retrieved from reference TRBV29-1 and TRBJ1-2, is SAVISQKPSRDICQRGTSLTIQCQVDSQVTMMFWYRQQPGQSLTLIATANQGSEATYESGFVIDKFPISRPNLTFSTLTVSNMSPEDSSIYLCSVERMGQGADGYTFGSGTRLTVV.

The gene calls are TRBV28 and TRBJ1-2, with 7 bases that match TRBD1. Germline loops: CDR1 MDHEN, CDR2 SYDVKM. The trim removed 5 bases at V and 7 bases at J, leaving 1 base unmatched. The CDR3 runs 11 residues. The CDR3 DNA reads TGTGCCAGCAGTCCAGGGGGTGGCTACACCTTC. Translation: CASSPGGGYTF.